Following are 2 T cell receptor beta chains from one sample sequenced in a study of beta chain features in type 1 diabetes. Their recognized antigens are unknown. The study's findings and limits: Significant though moderate, a shortening of TCRB CDR3s appeared in all four CD4+ subsets of Type 1 diabetes patients.

Reverse transcription of all isolated RNA meant that expressed TCRB transcripts were sequenced. Sequencing used immunoSEQ multiplex PCR; TCRdb keeps in-frame clones, though not all of them. The sample yields approximately 150,000 clones, almost 65% seen once. Sample: naive CD4+ T cells from blood. These receptors were taken from a man under 40 with type 1 diabetes.

As regards this clone: In the same sample, other DNA sequences code for this CDR3. This sequence joins TRBV7-7 and TRBJ2-5; weak D call: TRBD1 (6 bases). V lost 1 base and J lost 3, with 6 bases in between. Germline lookup yields CDR1 SSHAT and CDR2 FNYEAQ (reference sequence). This CDR3 comprises 13 residues. The CDR3 DNA sequence: TGTGCCAGCAGCTTAGACAGGGAAGAGACCCAGTACTTC. Its translation: CASSLDREETQYF. Full variable domain (outside the CDR3, taken from reference TRBV7-7 and TRBJ2-5): GAGVSQSPRYKVTKRGQDVTLRCDPISSHATLYWYQQALGQGPEFLTYFNYEAQPDKSGLPSDRFSAERPEGSISTLTIQRTEQRDSAMYRCASSLDREETQYFGPGTRLLVL.

V gene TRBV5-1 combines with J gene TRBJ2-7, with D tentatively TRBD1 (6 bases). The CDR3 contains 12 residues. From germline, CDR1 is SGHRS and CDR2 YFSETQ. Trimming pared 7 bases from V and 2 bases from J, leaving 10 bases between. CDR3 sequence reads: CASRDTTYEQYF. DNA of the CDR3: TGCGCCAGCCGGGACACAACCTACGAGCAGTACTTC.